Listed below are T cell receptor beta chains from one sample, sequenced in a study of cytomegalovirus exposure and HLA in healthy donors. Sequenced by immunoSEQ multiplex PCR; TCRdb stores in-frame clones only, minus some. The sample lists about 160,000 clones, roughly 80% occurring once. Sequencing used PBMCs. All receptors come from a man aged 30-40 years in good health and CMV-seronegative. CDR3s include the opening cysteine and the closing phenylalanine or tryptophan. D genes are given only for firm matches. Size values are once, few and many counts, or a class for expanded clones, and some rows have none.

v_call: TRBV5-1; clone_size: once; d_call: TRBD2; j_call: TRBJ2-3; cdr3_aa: CASSPIGLAEVTDTQYF; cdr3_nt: TGCGCCAGCAGCCCTATTGGACTAGCGGAGGTCACAGATACGCAGTATTTT
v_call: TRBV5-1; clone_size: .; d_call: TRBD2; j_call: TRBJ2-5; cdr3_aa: CASSLDLSGRAWETQYF; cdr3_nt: TGCGCCAGCAGCTTGGATCTTAGCGGGAGGGCCTGGGAGACCCAGTACTTC
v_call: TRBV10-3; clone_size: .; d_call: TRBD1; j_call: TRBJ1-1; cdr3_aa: CAISALDRDRIAFF; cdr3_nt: TGTGCCATCAGTGCCTTGGACAGGGATAGGATTGCTTTCTTT
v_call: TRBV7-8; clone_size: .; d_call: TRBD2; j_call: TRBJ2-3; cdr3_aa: CASRGGARGGDTQYF; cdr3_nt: TGTGCCAGTCGGGGGGGAGCCCGAGGAGGAGATACGCAGTATTTT
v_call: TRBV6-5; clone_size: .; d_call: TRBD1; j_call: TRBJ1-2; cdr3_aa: CASSYRDSTNYGYTF; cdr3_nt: TGTGCCAGCAGTTACAGGGACAGTACTAACTATGGCTACACCTTC
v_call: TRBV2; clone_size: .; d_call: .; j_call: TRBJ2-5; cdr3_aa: CASSVNPQQETQYF; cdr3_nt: TGTGCCAGCAGCGTAAACCCCCAGCAAGAGACCCAGTACTTC
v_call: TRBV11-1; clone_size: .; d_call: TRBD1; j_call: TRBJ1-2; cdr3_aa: CASSDRTGGPERTF; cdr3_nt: TGTGCCAGCAGCGATCGGACAGGGGGCCCCGAGAGGACCTTC
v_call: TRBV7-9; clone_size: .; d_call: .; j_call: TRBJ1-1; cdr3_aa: CASSFPRAGGTEAFF; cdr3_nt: TGTGCCAGCAGCTTTCCCAGGGCGGGGGGCACTGAAGCTTTCTTT
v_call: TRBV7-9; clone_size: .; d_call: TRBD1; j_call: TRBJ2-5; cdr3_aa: CASSFRDRIPQTQYF; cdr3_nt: TGTGCCAGCAGCTTCCGGGACAGAATTCCGCAGACCCAGTACTTC
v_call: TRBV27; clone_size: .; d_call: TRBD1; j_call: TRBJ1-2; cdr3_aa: CASRRTGEGGYTF; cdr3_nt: TGTGCCAGCAGACGGACAGGGGAAGGGGGCTACACCTTC
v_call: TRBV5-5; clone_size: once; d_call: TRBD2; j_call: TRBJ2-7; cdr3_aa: CASSPRGGAYEQYF; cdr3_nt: TGTGCCAGCAGTCCCCGCGGGGGGGCTTACGAGCAGTACTTC
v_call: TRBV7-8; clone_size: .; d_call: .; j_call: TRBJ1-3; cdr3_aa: CASSLVGGTNTIYF; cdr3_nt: TGTGCCAGCAGCTTAGTCGGGGGAACAAACACCATATATTTT
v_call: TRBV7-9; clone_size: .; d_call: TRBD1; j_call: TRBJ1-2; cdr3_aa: CASSWTGGNYYGYTF; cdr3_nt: TGTGCCAGCAGTTGGACAGGGGGAAACTACTATGGCTACACCTTC
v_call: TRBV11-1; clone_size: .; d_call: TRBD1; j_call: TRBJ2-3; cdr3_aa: CATRIRQGMYF; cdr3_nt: TGTGCCACGCGGATCAGACAGGGAATGTATTTT
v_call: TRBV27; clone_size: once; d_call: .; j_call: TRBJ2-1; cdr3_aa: CASRRGSSYNEQFF; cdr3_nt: TGTGCCAGCAGACGGGGGAGCTCCTACAATGAGCAGTTCTTC
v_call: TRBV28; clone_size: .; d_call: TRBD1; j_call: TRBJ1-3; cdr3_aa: CASSPSGTGRNTIYF; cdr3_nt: TGTGCCAGCAGTCCCTCTGGGACAGGGAGGAACACCATATATTTT
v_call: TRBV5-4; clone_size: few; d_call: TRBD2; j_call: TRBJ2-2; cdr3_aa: CASSPFSGGHGELFF; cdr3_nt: TGTGCCAGCAGCCCTTTTAGCGGGGGTCACGGGGAGCTGTTTTTT
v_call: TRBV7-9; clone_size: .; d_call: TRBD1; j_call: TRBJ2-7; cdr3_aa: CASSLRTGTSYEQYF; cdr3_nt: TGTGCCAGCAGCTTGCGGACAGGGACCTCCTACGAGCAGTACTTC
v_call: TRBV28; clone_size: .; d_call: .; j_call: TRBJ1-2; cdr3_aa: CASSPSANYGYTF; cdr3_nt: TGTGCCAGCAGTCCCTCGGCTAACTATGGCTACACCTTC
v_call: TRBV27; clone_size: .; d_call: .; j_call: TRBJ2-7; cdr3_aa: CASSLSAGFYEQYF; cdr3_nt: TGTGCCAGCAGTTTATCGGCAGGATTCTACGAGCAGTACTTC
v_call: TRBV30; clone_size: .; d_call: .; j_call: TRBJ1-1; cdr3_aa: CAWSEFGGSDEAFF; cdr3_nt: TGTGCCTGGAGTGAATTTGGAGGCTCGGATGAAGCTTTCTTT
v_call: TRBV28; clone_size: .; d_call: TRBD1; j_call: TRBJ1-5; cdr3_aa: CASSLDRDSNQPQHF; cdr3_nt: TGTGCCAGCAGCCTTGACAGGGATAGCAATCAGCCCCAGCATTTT
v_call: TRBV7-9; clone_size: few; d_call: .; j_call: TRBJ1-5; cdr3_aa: CSSSNYGGNSNQPQHF; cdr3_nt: TGTTCCAGCAGTAACTACGGGGGGAATAGCAATCAGCCCCAGCATTTT
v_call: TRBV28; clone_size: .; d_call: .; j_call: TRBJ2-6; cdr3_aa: CASSLLFETDYSGANVLTF; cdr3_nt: TGTGCCAGCAGTTTACTCTTTGAGACGGACTACTCTGGGGCCAACGTCCTGACTTTC
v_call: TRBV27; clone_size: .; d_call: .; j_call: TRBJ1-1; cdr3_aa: CASSSPLTQGMNTEAFF; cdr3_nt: TGTGCCAGCAGTTCTCCCCTGACACAGGGCATGAACACTGAAGCTTTCTTT
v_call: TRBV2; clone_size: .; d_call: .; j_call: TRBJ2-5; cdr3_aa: CASGKSFETQYF; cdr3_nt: TGTGCCAGCGGTAAGAGTTTTGAGACCCAGTACTTC
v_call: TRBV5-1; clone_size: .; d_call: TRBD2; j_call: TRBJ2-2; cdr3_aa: CASSLELAGATGELFF; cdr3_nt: TGCGCCAGCAGCTTGGAATTAGCGGGAGCGACCGGGGAGCTGTTTTTT
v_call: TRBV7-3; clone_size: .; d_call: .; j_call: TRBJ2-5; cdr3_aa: CASSFAGEETQYF; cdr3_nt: TGTGCCAGCAGCTTTGCAGGTGAAGAGACCCAGTACTTC
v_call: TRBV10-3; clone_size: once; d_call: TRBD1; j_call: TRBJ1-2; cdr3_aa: CAISFSLYRGRSYGYTF; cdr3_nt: TGTGCCATCAGTTTTTCGCTTTACAGGGGGCGCTCCTATGGCTACACCTTC
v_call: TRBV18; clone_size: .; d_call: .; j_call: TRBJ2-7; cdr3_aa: CASSGRRTYEQYF; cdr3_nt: TGTGCCAGCTCAGGCAGGCGTACCTACGAGCAGTACTTC
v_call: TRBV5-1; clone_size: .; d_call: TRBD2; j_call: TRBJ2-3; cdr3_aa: CASSLAASGRTDTQYF; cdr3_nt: TGCGCCAGCAGCTTGGCCGCTAGCGGGAGGACAGATACGCAGTATTTT
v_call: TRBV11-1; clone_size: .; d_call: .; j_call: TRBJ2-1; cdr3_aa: CASSTGYTEQFF; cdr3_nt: TGTGCCAGCAGCACAGGGTACACTGAGCAGTTCTTC
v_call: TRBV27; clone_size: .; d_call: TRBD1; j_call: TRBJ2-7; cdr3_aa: CATRGTGTYEQYF; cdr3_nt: TGTGCCACTCGCGGGACAGGTACCTACGAGCAGTACTTC
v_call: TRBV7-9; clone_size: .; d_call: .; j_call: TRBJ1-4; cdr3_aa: CSSSRTGGGEKLFF; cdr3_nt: TGTTCCAGCAGCCGGACTGGGGGGGGCGAAAAACTGTTTTTT
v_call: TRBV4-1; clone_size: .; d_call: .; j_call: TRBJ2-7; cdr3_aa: CASSQDRPRGVRTLTYEQYF; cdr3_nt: TGCGCCAGCAGCCAAGATAGACCCAGAGGTGTAAGAACCCTAACCTACGAGCAGTACTTC
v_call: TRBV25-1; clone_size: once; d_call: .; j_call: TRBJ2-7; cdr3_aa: CASTPDLGVVSRPYF; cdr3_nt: TGTGCCAGCACTCCGGATCTCGGGGTTGTGAGCCGGCCGTACTTC
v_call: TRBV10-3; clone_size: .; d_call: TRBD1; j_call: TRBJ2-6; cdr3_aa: CAISELIGGGGANVLTF; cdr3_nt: TGTGCCATCAGTGAGTTGATAGGGGGCGGTGGGGCCAACGTCCTGACTTTC
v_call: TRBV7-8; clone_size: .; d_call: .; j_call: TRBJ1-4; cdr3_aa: CASSLDNEAEKLFF; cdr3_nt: TGTGCCAGCAGCTTAGATAACGAGGCCGAGAAACTGTTTTTT
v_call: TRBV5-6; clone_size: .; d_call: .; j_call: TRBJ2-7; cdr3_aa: CASSWSTSYEQYF; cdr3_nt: TGTGCCAGCAGCTGGTCGACATCTTACGAGCAGTACTTC
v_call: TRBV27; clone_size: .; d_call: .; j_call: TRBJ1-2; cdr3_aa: CASSRSGLDGYTF; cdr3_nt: TGTGCCAGCAGTCGATCGGGACTAGATGGCTACACCTTC
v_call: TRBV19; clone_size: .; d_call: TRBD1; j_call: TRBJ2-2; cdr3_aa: CASSIRSWDRGPWGGELFF; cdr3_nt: TGTGCCAGTAGTATTCGTTCATGGGACAGGGGTCCTTGGGGCGGGGAGCTGTTTTTT